In this sample, the clone carrying this T cell receptor (beta chain) turned up many times. No antigen is known for it. With 10-nucleotide random UMIs included, cDNA was synthesized by 5'RACE. TCRdb analysed the 5' RACE reads with MiXCR anew, one entry per CDR3 protein. The sample includes roughly 76,000 distinct CDR3 sequences, approximately 3.4% of them seen just once. This entry belongs to a study of neurological immune-mediated disorders. Study-wide findings and caveats: In HTLV-1-associated myelopathy, TCR clonal expansion was greatest, whereas multiple sclerosis had the least, falling below healthy controls. The multiple sclerosis repertoire cluster lacked an association with any feature, whether clinical or MRI.

This receptor was obtained from a woman between 45 and 60 years old with multiple sclerosis. The sample comprised PBMCs.

Written as DNA, the CDR3 is TGCGCCAGCAGCTTGGATTGGGTTAAATGGGACACCGGGGAGCTGTTTTTT. Translation: CASSLDWVKWDTGELFF. The genes are TRBV5-1 and TRBJ2-2; D gene uncertain. CDR1 is SGHRS and CDR2 is YFSETQ in the germline V gene. This CDR3 contains 17 residues. V was clipped by 0 bases and J by 3 bases, with 15 bases between them.